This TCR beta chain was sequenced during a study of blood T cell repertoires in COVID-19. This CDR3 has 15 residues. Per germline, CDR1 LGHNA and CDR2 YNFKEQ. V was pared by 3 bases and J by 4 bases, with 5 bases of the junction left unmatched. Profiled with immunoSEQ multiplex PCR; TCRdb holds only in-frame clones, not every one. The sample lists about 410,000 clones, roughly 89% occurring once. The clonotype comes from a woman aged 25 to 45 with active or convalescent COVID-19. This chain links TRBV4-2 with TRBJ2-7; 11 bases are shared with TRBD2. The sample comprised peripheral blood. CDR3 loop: CASSHASGGRYEQYF. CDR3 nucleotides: TGTGCCAGCAGCCACGCTAGCGGGGGGCGTTACGAGCAGTACTTC.